The rows below give T cell receptor beta chains drawn from one sample of a study of cytomegalovirus exposure and HLA in healthy donors. Here immunoSEQ multiplex PCR was the method, and the copy in TCRdb shows in-frame clones only, minus some. The sample contains about 230,000 clones, 85% of which appear only once. The material sequenced was PBMCs. Every receptor here comes from a girl under 10 years old in good health and CMV-seronegative. Both conserved end residues are part of each CDR3. The D gene is left open where the match is weak. Clone size is not always given. Where it is, it says once, few, many or a class for expanded clones.

d_call: NA
j_call: TRBJ2-1
clone_size: NA
v_call: TRBV4-2
cdr3_aa: CASSQDRMGGYNEQFF
cdr3_nt: TGTGCCAGCAGCCAAGATAGGATGGGGGGTTACAATGAGCAGTTCTTC

d_call: NA
j_call: TRBJ2-5
clone_size: NA
v_call: TRBV19
cdr3_aa: CASSFGGGAFQETQYF
cdr3_nt: TGTGCCAGTTCCTTTGGTGGGGGGGCTTTCCAAGAGACCCAGTACTTC

d_call: TRBD2
j_call: TRBJ2-3
clone_size: NA
v_call: TRBV6-6
cdr3_aa: CANSSGLAGGDTQYF
cdr3_nt: TGTGCCAACAGTTCTGGACTAGCGGGGGGAGATACGCAGTATTTT

d_call: NA
j_call: TRBJ1-1
clone_size: NA
v_call: TRBV7-9
cdr3_aa: CASSLGGQNTEAFF
cdr3_nt: TGTGCCAGCAGCTTAGGAGGACAGAACACTGAAGCTTTCTTT

d_call: NA
j_call: TRBJ2-7
clone_size: NA
v_call: TRBV7-9
cdr3_aa: CASSLYLAPDEQYF
cdr3_nt: TGTGCCAGCAGCTTATATCTAGCACCCGACGAGCAGTACTTC

d_call: NA
j_call: TRBJ2-7
clone_size: NA
v_call: TRBV28
cdr3_aa: CASSSTVTEQYF
cdr3_nt: TGTGCCAGCAGTTCAACAGTGACCGAGCAGTACTTC

d_call: TRBD1
j_call: TRBJ2-7
clone_size: NA
v_call: TRBV6-4
cdr3_aa: CASRGQGESYEQYF
cdr3_nt: TGTGCCAGCAGGGGACAGGGGGAGTCCTACGAGCAGTACTTC

d_call: NA
j_call: TRBJ2-3
clone_size: NA
v_call: TRBV10-1
cdr3_aa: CASSEFGRTDTQYF
cdr3_nt: TGCGCCAGCAGTGAATTTGGCCGTACAGATACGCAGTATTTT

d_call: NA
j_call: TRBJ1-3
clone_size: few
v_call: TRBV5-4
cdr3_aa: CASSLEKGQFSGNTIYF
cdr3_nt: TGTGCCAGCAGCTTGGAGAAAGGACAGTTCTCTGGAAACACCATATATTTT

d_call: TRBD2
j_call: TRBJ2-3
clone_size: NA
v_call: TRBV2
cdr3_aa: CASSYGLAGTDTQYF
cdr3_nt: TGTGCCAGCAGTTATGGACTAGCAGGGACAGATACGCAGTATTTT

d_call: TRBD2
j_call: TRBJ2-2
clone_size: NA
v_call: TRBV7-9
cdr3_aa: CASSLARTRWAGGELFF
cdr3_nt: TGTGCCAGCAGCTTAGCCCGGACTAGATGGGCGGGCGGGGAGCTGTTTTTT

d_call: NA
j_call: TRBJ2-7
clone_size: NA
v_call: TRBV6-5
cdr3_aa: CASRRDTRAYEQYF
cdr3_nt: TGTGCCAGCAGGAGGGACACCAGAGCCTACGAGCAGTACTTC

d_call: TRBD2
j_call: TRBJ2-7
clone_size: few
v_call: TRBV7-9
cdr3_aa: CASSLGGVIYEQYF
cdr3_nt: TGTGCCAGCAGCTTGGGAGGGGTGATCTACGAGCAGTACTTC

d_call: NA
j_call: TRBJ2-7
clone_size: NA
v_call: TRBV5-8
cdr3_aa: CASSLGLRRGKSYEQYF
cdr3_nt: TGTGCCAGCAGCTTGGGGTTACGGCGGGGTAAGTCCTACGAGCAGTACTTC